The rows below give T cell receptor beta chains drawn from one sample of a study of identical twins. TCRdb reprocessed the 5' RACE reads via MiXCR and lists one record per CDR3 protein. This repertoire shows approximately 1.8 million distinct CDR3 sequences, about 32% found once; its top ten account for 0.25% to 0.3%. The source material was cord blood. These receptors all come from a newborn girl in good health. CDR3s include the opening cysteine and the closing phenylalanine or tryptophan. Fields, in order: V gene, J gene, CDR3 protein.

V: TRBV10-3; J: TRBJ1-2; CDR3: CAINDLMSEGYTF
V: TRBV9; J: TRBJ2-1; CDR3: CASSVGSSGIYNEQFF
V: TRBV4-2; J: TRBJ2-7; CDR3: CASSQRDYTGYEQYF
V: TRBV7-2; J: TRBJ2-3; CDR3: CASSARLWSSNRTDTQYF
V: TRBV7-8; J: TRBJ1-2; CDR3: CASSLVASYPYGYTF
V: TRBV28; J: TRBJ1-5; CDR3: CASSLLWSPQHF
V: TRBV29-1; J: TRBJ2-7; CDR3: CSVGATYEQYF
V: TRBV6-2/TRBV6-3; J: TRBJ2-5; CDR3: CASSYRGVLVEQYF
V: TRBV10-3; J: TRBJ2-7; CDR3: CAISFEGTGSYEQYF
V: TRBV27; J: TRBJ2-2; CDR3: CASSLDGGGSGELFF
V: TRBV5-1; J: TRBJ1-1; CDR3: CASRPRRQGNTEAFF
V: TRBV7-2; J: TRBJ2-5; CDR3: CASSHTSGGASVLGTQYF
V: TRBV6-6; J: TRBJ2-7; CDR3: CASSLSGRAFYEQYF
V: TRBV4-1; J: NA; CDR3: CASSQVSSSSLLNEQYF
V: TRBV4-2; J: TRBJ2-1; CDR3: CASSQEGPTDNEQFF
V: TRBV27; J: TRBJ1-2; CDR3: CASSSSALYGYTF
V: TRBV5-1; J: TRBJ2-1; CDR3: CSSSSAQGGGTGSLLSYNEQFF
V: TRBV7-2; J: TRBJ2-3; CDR3: CASSLSLSWLSTDTQYF
V: TRBV28; J: TRBJ2-3; CDR3: CASRQGSVRTDTQYF
V: TRBV7-9; J: TRBJ1-2; CDR3: CASILVTAQGGYTF
V: TRBV25-1; J: TRBJ2-5; CDR3: CASSDPIFHLPPYPYNEQYF
V: TRBV12-3/TRBV12-4; J: TRBJ1-2; CDR3: CAHSGSFTYTF
V: TRBV12-3/TRBV12-4; J: TRBJ2-1; CDR3: CASSLRIAGRNEQFF
V: TRBV7-2; J: TRBJ2-5; CDR3: CASSPALYQETQYF
V: TRBV12-3/TRBV12-4; J: TRBJ1-2; CDR3: CASSLLREWFYGYTF